Each of the 7 T cell receptor beta chains below was sequenced from the same sample in a study of T cell repertoires in cytomegalovirus infection. TCRdb itself ran the reads through MiXCR, one entry per CDR3 protein. The sample holds fewer than 950,000 distinct CDR3 sequences, approximately 32% seen once. Their recognized antigens are unknown. The sample was cultured CD8+ T cells from PBMCs, taken from culture after CMV antigen stimulation. The receptors derive from a human donor in good health (CMV status not recorded). Some clones in this sample may be carry-over from other donors' samples.

This clonotype was seen a few times. The genes are TRBV11-1 and TRBJ2-3; TRBD2 matches at 12 bases. V shed 4 bases, J shed 0 bases, and the junction held 14 bases outside the gene matches. Germline loops: CDR1 SGHAT, CDR2 FQDESV (reference sequence). The CDR3 runs 20 residues. This CDR3 reads CASSYPPSGGAAASTDTQYF. The CDR3 region has the DNA TGTGCCAGCAGCTACCCACCTAGCGGGGGGGCCGCGGCAAGCACAGATACGCAGTATTTT.

In this sample, this clonotype turned up many times. This chain's CDR3 is CASSRTGGATEAFF. CDR3 in DNA: TGTGCCAGCAGCAGAACAGGGGGCGCGACTGAAGCTTTCTTT. The genes are TRBV7-6 and TRBJ1-1, with TRBD1 identical over 9 bases. Germline V gene data show CDR1 as SGHVS and CDR2 as FNYEAQ. The J segment lost 5 bases and the V segment lost 5 bases, leaving 6 bases of the junction unmatched. The CDR3 runs 14 residues.

The table lists this clonotype with a few counts. This chain links TRBV7-9 with TRBJ2-1; 8 bases map to TRBD2. This CDR3 is built from 15 residues. V shed 4 bases and J 9 bases; nucleotides not matched to a gene: 11. The germline CDR1 and CDR2 sequences are SEHNR and FQNEAQ (reference sequence). The CDR3 sequence: CASSSPAAGVGEQFF. DNA of the CDR3: TGTGCCAGCAGCTCCCCGGCAGCGGGGGTAGGTGAGCAGTTCTTC.

This clonotype was counted only a few times. This sequence joins TRBV7-9 and TRBJ2-3, with 10 positions matching TRBD1. The CDR3 is 15 amino acids. V trimming: 8 bases; J trimming: 0 bases; junction bases outside the gene matches: 5. The V gene's germline CDR1 is SEHNR and CDR2 FQNEAQ (reference sequence). This chain's CDR3 is CASLGTGVSTDTQYF. The CDR3 nucleotides read TGTGCCAGCTTAGGGACAGGGGTCAGCACAGATACGCAGTATTTT.

This clonotype was counted ten times or more. The chain has TRBV10-3 and TRBJ2-7, with D unresolved. Germline CDR1 ENHRY, CDR2 SYGVKD. The length of the CDR3 is 12 residues. Trimming pared 0 bases from V and 3 bases from J, leaving 3 bases between. The CDR3 is CAISESNYEQYV. The CDR3 DNA is TGTGCCATCAGTGAGTCAAACTACGAGCAGTACGTC.

V is TRBV5-6 and J is TRBJ1-1, with a possible D match to TRBD1 (6 bases). V lost 4 bases and J lost 0, with 16 bases in between. The CDR3 covers 16 residues. The germline V gene encodes CDR1 SGHDT and CDR2 YYEEEE. CDR3 sequence: CASSPRQDLMNTEAFF. CDR3 nucleotides: TGTGCCAGCAGCCCTCGACAGGACCTCATGAACACTGAAGCTTTCTTT.

V gene TRBV20-1 combines with J gene TRBJ1-2, with 8 bases fitting TRBD1. Germline V gene lookup returns CDR1 DFQATT and CDR2 SNEGSKA (reference sequence). There are 13 residues in the CDR3. J gave up 2 bases and V 5 bases, and 4 bases lay outside the gene matches. The CDR3 spells CSAQTGENYGYTF. DNA of the CDR3: TGCAGTGCTCAGACAGGGGAGAACTATGGCTACACCTTC.